The 9 T cell receptor beta chains below were found in one sample sequenced in a study of post-analysis software for immune sequencing data. These TCRs are of unknown antigen specificity. Whole-study results and caveats: With TRBV5-6, TRBV5-1 and TRBV20-1 included, about five TRBV segments were more frequent in patients than in controls.

Every TCR beta cDNA library bore unique molecular identifiers. TCRdb reprocessed the PCR reads with MiXCR, giving one entry per CDR3 protein. The data show roughly 540,000 distinct CDR3 sequences, around 36% seen once. The specimen was blood. The receptors originated from a girl aged 2-17 years with multiple sclerosis.

This clonotype appeared a few times. The chain has TRBV3-1 and TRBJ2-1; 7 bases are shared with TRBD1. Per the germline V gene, CDR1 is LGHDT and CDR2 is YNNKEL (reference sequence). CDR3 length equals 16 residues. V was clipped by 3 bases and J by 3 bases; unmatched bases: 8. CDR3 loop: CASSHRTPGGYNEQFF. In DNA, the CDR3 is TGTGCCAGCAGCCACAGAACCCCAGGGGGCTACAATGAGCAGTTCTTC.

The chain couples TRBV27 to TRBJ1-2; D is uncertain. This CDR3 comprises 16 residues. The germline V and J ends were trimmed by 5 bases and 4 bases, with 20 bases remaining between them. Germline CDR1 and CDR2: MNHEY and SMNVEV (reference sequence). The chain's CDR3 is CASSPLPSEGSYGYTF. DNA for the CDR3: TGTGCCAGCAGTCCACTCCCCTCGGAAGGGAGCTATGGCTACACCTTC.

A few counts support this clonotype. J is TRBJ2-1 and V is TRBV12-3 or TRBV12-4, with TRBD1 matching over 9 bases. Unmatched junction bases numbered 7, after V lost 6 bases and J lost 7 bases. The CDR3 sequence is 14 residues long. The CDR3 DNA is TGTGCCAGCAGCCAACAGGGGGCGGCAAATGAGCAGTTCTTC. It yields the protein CASSQQGAANEQFF.

The chain joins TRBV4-1 to TRBJ2-4; D is unclear. Germline V gives CDR1 MGHRA, CDR2 YSYEKL. This CDR3 is built from 18 residues. The ends were cut back, 1 base at V and 0 bases at J, with 16 bases in the middle. This chain's CDR3 is CASSQVVRVALAKNIQYF. CDR3 DNA sequence: TGCGCCAGCAGCCAAGTGGTTCGGGTCGCTTTAGCCAAAAACATTCAGTACTTC.

The gene calls are TRBV20-1 and TRBJ2-1, with TRBD2 matching over 10 bases. V shed 3 bases, J shed 3 bases, and the junction held 5 bases outside the gene matches. Germline V gives CDR1 DFQATT, CDR2 SNEGSKA (reference sequence). This CDR3 has 15 residues. Here the CDR3 DNA reads TGCAGTGCTAGTCCTGGGACTAGCGACTACAATGAGCAGTTCTTC. Translation: CSASPGTSDYNEQFF.

The chain couples TRBV6-1 to TRBJ2-5; D may be TRBD1 (6 bases). The J call may not be correct, given that the DNA end is closer to TRBJ2-7. Germline assignment: CDR1 MNHNS and CDR2 SASEGT. The CDR3 sequence is 15 residues long. CDR3 amino acids: CASSETTGHFYEQYF. The CDR3, as DNA: TGTGCCAGCAGTGAAACGACGGGACATTTCTACGAGCAGTACTTC.

The rearrangement joins TRBV28 to TRBJ1-1; 7 bases agree with TRBD1. V was pared by 3 bases and J by 1 base, with 8 bases of the junction left unmatched. The CDR3 contains 16 residues. From germline, CDR1 is MDHEN and CDR2 SYDVKM. CDR3 nucleotide sequence: TGTGCCAGCAGTTTGGTGGGACAGCTAAAGAACACTGAAGCTTTCTTT. Its translation is CASSLVGQLKNTEAFF.

The genes are TRBV24-1 and TRBJ2-1; 8 nucleotides align to TRBD2. Germline assignment: CDR1 KGHDR and CDR2 SFDVKD. V lost 4 bases and J lost 9; bases outside the gene matches: 4. The CDR3 consists of 13 residues. CDR3 protein: CATSEGGGFEQFF. The CDR3 nucleotides read TGTGCCACCAGTGAGGGCGGGGGGTTTGAGCAGTTCTTC.

This clonotype showed up just a few times. The chain joins TRBV5-1 to TRBJ1-2; D not resolved. Germline loops: CDR1 SGHRS, CDR2 YFSETQ. The V end lost 4 bases, the J end lost 5 bases, and 6 bases lay between the germline ends. The CDR3 length is 11 residues. For the CDR3, the DNA is TGCGCCAGCAGCACCGAATATGGCTACACCTTC. This encodes CASSTEYGYTF.